The present T cell receptor (beta chain) was sequenced within a study of T cell responses to AZD1222 COVID-19 vaccine. Regarding the study as a whole: Baseline seropositivity occurred in only a handful of AZD1222 recipients. The study reported that nearly half of spike-specific TCRs target unmutated variant regions. There were mostly white British donors and more females than males, and clonal diversity was possibly underestimated.

As concerns this clone: The antigen is unknown.

Germline CDR1 is SEHNR and CDR2 is FQNEAQ (reference sequence). Deletions cut 0 bases from V and 9 bases from J, with 6 bases between. The length of the CDR3 is 12 residues. Generated by immunoSEQ multiplex PCR, the TCRdb table keeps only in-frame clones and is missing some. The table records around 120,000 clones, around 87% of them present only once. This clonotype was obtained from an adult in good health. The sample here was peripheral blood, taken on day 0 of AZD1222 vaccination. The V and J genes are TRBV7-9 and TRBJ1-5, with unresolved D. The CDR3 sequence is CASSLADRPQHF. The CDR3 nucleotides read TGTGCCAGCAGCTTAGCAGACCGGCCCCAGCATTTT.